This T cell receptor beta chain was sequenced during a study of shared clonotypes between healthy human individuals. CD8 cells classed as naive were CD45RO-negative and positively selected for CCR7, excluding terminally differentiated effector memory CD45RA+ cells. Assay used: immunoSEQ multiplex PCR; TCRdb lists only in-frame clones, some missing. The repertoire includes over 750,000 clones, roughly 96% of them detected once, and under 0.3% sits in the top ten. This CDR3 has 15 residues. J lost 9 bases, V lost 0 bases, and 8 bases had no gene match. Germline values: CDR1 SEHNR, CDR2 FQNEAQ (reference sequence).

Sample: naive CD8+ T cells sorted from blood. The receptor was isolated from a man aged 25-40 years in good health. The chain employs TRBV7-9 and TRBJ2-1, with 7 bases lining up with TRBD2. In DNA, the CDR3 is TGTGCCAGCAGCTTAGCAGCGGGGACTACAAGTGAGCAGTTCTTC. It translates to CASSLAAGTTSEQFF.